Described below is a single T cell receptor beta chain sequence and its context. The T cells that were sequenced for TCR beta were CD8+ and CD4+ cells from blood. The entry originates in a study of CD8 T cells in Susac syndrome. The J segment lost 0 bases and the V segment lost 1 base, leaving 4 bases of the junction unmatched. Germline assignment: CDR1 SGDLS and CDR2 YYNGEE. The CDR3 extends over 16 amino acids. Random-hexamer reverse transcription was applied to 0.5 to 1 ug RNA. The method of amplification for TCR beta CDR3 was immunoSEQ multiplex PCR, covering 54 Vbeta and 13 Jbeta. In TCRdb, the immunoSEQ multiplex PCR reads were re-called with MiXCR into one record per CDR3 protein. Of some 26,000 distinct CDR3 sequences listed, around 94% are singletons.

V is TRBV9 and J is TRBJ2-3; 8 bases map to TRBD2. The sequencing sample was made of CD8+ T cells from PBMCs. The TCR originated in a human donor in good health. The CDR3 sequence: CASSVRAGASTDTQYF. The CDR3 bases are TGTGCCAGCAGCGTAAGAGCGGGGGCTAGCACAGATACGCAGTATTTT.